The 17 T cell receptor beta chains below were found in one sample sequenced in a study of beta chain features in type 1 diabetes. All of the isolated RNA was reverse transcribed, so expressed TCRB transcripts were sequenced. Assay: immunoSEQ multiplex PCR; the TCRdb copy retains only in-frame clones and omits some. The sample gives 310,000 or so clones, less than 9.5% of which show up once; 0.44% is in the top ten. What was sequenced was central memory CD4+ T cells from blood. The receptor source for this set is a woman aged 18-29 years in good health.

This clone has more than one count but fewer than ten. V gene TRBV6-1 combines with J gene TRBJ2-1, with D possibly being TRBD2 (5 bases). Trimming removed 5 bases from V and 7 bases from J, with 18 bases in between. This CDR3 contains 15 residues. CDR1 is MNHNS and CDR2 is SASEGT in the germline V gene. As DNA, the CDR3 is TGTGCCAGCAGTACCCCGGGATCCTGGAGAAATGAGCAGTTCTTC. Encoded protein: CASSTPGSWRNEQFF.

The rearrangement joins TRBV6-6 to TRBJ1-5, with 8 bases lining up with TRBD1. In germline, CDR1 is MNHNY, CDR2 SVGAGI (reference sequence). With 2 bases clipped from V and 5 bases from J, the junction kept 2 bases outside the gene matches. The CDR3 runs to 14 residues. For the CDR3, the DNA is TGTGCCAGCAGTTACGACAGGGGCCATCAGCCCCAGCATTTT. Residues: CASSYDRGHQPQHF.

This clone has more than one count but fewer than ten. The rearrangement uses TRBV4-1 and TRBJ2-7; the match to TRBD2 covers 10 bases. CDR3 length equals 15 residues. Unmatched junction bases numbered 6, after V lost 6 bases and J lost 1 base. Germline CDR1 is MGHRA and CDR2 is YSYEKL. The CDR3 protein is CASRPTSGKSYEQYF. The CDR3 coding sequence is TGCGCCAGCAGACCTACTAGCGGGAAGTCCTACGAGCAGTACTTC.

The chain couples TRBV20-1 to TRBJ2-1; no reliable D call. CDR1 is DFQATT and CDR2 is SNEGSKA in the germline V gene (reference sequence). There are 11 residues in the CDR3. V was shortened by 3 bases and J by 5 bases, with 5 bases between the two germline ends. CDR3 sequence reads: CSASDHNEQFF. The CDR3 coding sequence is TGCAGTGCTAGTGATCACAATGAGCAGTTCTTC.

This clone occurred a few times. This rearrangement joins TRBV4-1 to TRBJ1-4; the D gene is possibly TRBD1 (5 bases). Germline V gene lookup returns CDR1 MGHRA and CDR2 YSYEKL. V lost 1 base and J 5 bases, leaving 14 bases between the germline ends. The CDR3 is made up of 16 amino acids. For the CDR3, the DNA is TGCGCCAGCAGCCAAGCGGGAACAGGCGGGAATGAAAAACTGTTTTTT. Translation: CASSQAGTGGNEKLFF.

In this sample, this clone turned up many times. This chain links TRBV7-2 with TRBJ2-3; 9 bases match TRBD2. The V segment lost 5 bases and the J segment 5 bases; nucleotides outside the gene matches: 8. In germline, CDR1 is SGHTA, CDR2 FQGNSA. CDR3 length: 15 amino acids. The CDR3 coding sequence is TGTGCCAGCAGCGACGGCGGGAGGGCCAGAGATACGCAGTATTTT. Translation gives CASSDGGRARDTQYF.

This chain connects TRBV7-8 to TRBJ1-5, with 10 bases lining up with TRBD1. The CDR3 is made up of 14 amino acids. Unmatched junction bases numbered 7, after V lost 5 bases and J lost 9 bases. CDR1 is SGHVS and CDR2 is FQNEAQ in the germline V gene. CDR3 DNA sequence: TGTGCCAGCAGCAAGACAGGGGGCAGGGGGCCCCAGCATTTT. This gives the protein CASSKTGGRGPQHF.

There are many counts of this clone. This rearrangement joins TRBV5-4 to TRBJ2-2; D unresolved. V lost 2 bases and J 8 bases, leaving 7 bases between the germline ends. The germline gives CDR1 SGHNT, CDR2 YYREEE (reference sequence). The CDR3 has 12 amino acids. The CDR3 DNA reads TGTGCCAGCAGCTTTTACCGGGGGGAGCTGTTTTTT. Residues: CASSFYRGELFF.

This clone was observed at least ten times. This sequence joins TRBV7-6 and TRBJ1-2; the D is unclear. Trimming left V 0 bases short and J 5 bases short, with 13 bases between. Germline lookup yields CDR1 SGHVS and CDR2 FNYEAQ. The CDR3 consists of 15 residues. CDR3 DNA: TGTGCCAGCAGCTTAGCATTTGGTCCGGAATATGGCTACACCTTC. Translating gives CASSLAFGPEYGYTF.

This clone was recorded at least ten times. V is TRBV4-2 and J is TRBJ2-1; 7 bases line up with TRBD2. Germline V lookup: CDR1 LGHNA, CDR2 YNFKEQ. The CDR3 contains 16 residues. Trimming at V came to 0 bases and at J to 0 bases, leaving 2 bases not matched to a gene. The CDR3 DNA is TGTGCCAGCAGCCAAGATCGCGGGAGCTCCTACAATGAGCAGTTCTTC. Translating gives CASSQDRGSSYNEQFF.

This clone was seen only a few times. The CDR3 sequence: CSVDPRQGLSYNEQFF. In DNA form, the CDR3 reads TGCAGCGTTGACCCGAGACAGGGACTTTCCTACAATGAGCAGTTCTTC. V and J are TRBV29-1 and TRBJ2-1, with D tentatively TRBD1 (7 bases). V lost 3 bases to trimming and J lost 1 base, with 16 bases between them. This CDR3 contains 16 residues. Per the germline V gene, CDR1 is SQVTM and CDR2 is ANQGSEA.

This clone has a handful of counts. This chain joins TRBV15 and TRBJ2-3; D call uncertain. The CDR3 covers 14 residues. CDR1 and CDR2 from the germline V gene are LNHNV and YYDKDF (reference sequence). V was cut by 1 base and J by 4 bases, with 9 bases left in between. The CDR3 reads CATSRGSAADTQYF. The DNA of the CDR3 is TGTGCCACCAGCAGAGGTTCCGCGGCAGATACGCAGTATTTT.

The V call is TRBV7-6, the J call TRBJ2-7, with 7 bases that match TRBD1. The CDR3 is 15 residues long. Germline lookup yields CDR1 SGHVS and CDR2 FNYEAQ. Unmatched junction bases numbered 9, after V lost 1 base and J lost 6 bases. The DNA of the CDR3 is TGTGCCAGCAGCTTAGGGGCCGACAGGGCCTCCGAGCAGTACTTC. Encoded protein: CASSLGADRASEQYF.

V usage is TRBV14 and J usage is TRBJ2-1; D gene uncertain. The CDR3 runs to 13 residues. Trimming left V 1 base short and J 10 bases short, with 11 bases between. Germline lookup yields CDR1 SGHDN and CDR2 FVKESK. The DNA for the CDR3 is TGTGCCAGCAGCCAAGCACTGACATCCGAGCAGTTCTTC. This encodes CASSQALTSEQFF.

In DNA form, the CDR3 reads TGTGCCAGCAGCCCGGGTAGGGACTACTTGGGCAATGAGCAGTTCTTC. Amino acids: CASSPGRDYLGNEQFF. The J gene is TRBJ2-1, the V gene TRBV11-1; 7 nucleotides line up with TRBD2. This CDR3 has 16 amino acids. The germline V gene has CDR1 SGHAT and CDR2 FQDESV (reference sequence). After removal of 5 bases from V and 6 bases from J, the junction contained 13 bases not matched to a gene. The variable domain in full, with the rest retrieved from reference TRBV11-1 and TRBJ2-1, is EAEVAQSPRYKITEKSQAVAFWCDPISGHATLYWYRQILGQGPELLVQFQDESVVDDSQLPKDRFSAERLKGVDSTLKIQPAELGDSAMYLCASSPGRDYLGNEQFFGPGTRLTVL.

This clone was seen a few times. The rearrangement joins TRBV28 to TRBJ2-7, with TRBD2 identical over 8 bases. The CDR3 runs 15 residues. J was trimmed by 2 bases and V by 7 bases; bases with no gene match: 10. In germline, CDR1 is MDHEN, CDR2 SYDVKM. The CDR3 nucleotides are TGTGCCAGCACCCCGTTTAGAGCGGGAGCCTACGAGCAGTACTTC. The encoded protein is CASTPFRAGAYEQYF.

V usage is TRBV6-5 and J usage is TRBJ1-2; 7 bases are shared with TRBD1. V lost 7 bases and J lost 7; bases outside the gene matches: 12. The CDR3 contains 14 residues. Germline CDR1 reads MNHEY; CDR2 reads SVGAGI. The CDR3 coding sequence is TGTGCCAGCACCCCAGATGACAGGGTAATTGGCTACACCTTC. It translates to CASTPDDRVIGYTF.